Sequencing of this T cell receptor beta chain was carried out in a study of T cell clonality in common variable immunodeficiency. Repertoires were generated with immunoSEQ multiplex PCR, while TCRdb's copy carries only in-frame clones and drops some. The sample yields about 34,000 clones, without any singletons. This clone was detected many times. The read finishes 3 residues shy of the CDR3 end, and the germline J gene is used to complete it. The germline CDR1 and CDR2 sequences are SGHDN and FVKESK. CDR3 length: 12 residues. J was trimmed by 8 bases and V by 5 bases; bases with no gene match: 3. The receptor was isolated from a person between 18 and 69 years old in good health. The J gene is TRBJ2-3, the V gene TRBV14; 8 bases map to TRBD1. Material for sequencing was peripheral blood mononuclear cells. CDR3 protein: CASSFGQGTQYF. The CDR3 bases that were read are TGTGCCAGCAGCTTCGGACAGGGTACG.